The present T cell receptor beta chain was sequenced within a study of early T cells in non-severe SARS-CoV-2 infection. At the level of the study: Alpha and beta chains were unpaired, from unsorted whole-blood bulk RNA.

In the library, individual cDNA molecules carried attached unique molecular identifiers. TCRdb re-called the 5' RACE reads with MiXCR, one entry per CDR3 protein. The sample carries 30,000 to 35,000 distinct CDR3 sequences, roughly 5.7% recorded once. The germline V gene has CDR1 SEHNR and CDR2 FQNEAQ (reference sequence). This CDR3 has 12 amino acids. Trimming stripped 4 bases from V and 5 bases from J, with 8 bases between. Regarding the study as a whole: Private and CD4 specificities were missed by VDJdb matching, skewed to anti-spike CD8.

This clonotype was counted at least ten times. The antigen is not known. This TCR derives from an adult who was a healthcare worker with PCR-confirmed SARS-CoV-2 infection or an uninfected control (not recorded which). Sequencing was carried out using whole blood. J is TRBJ2-5 and V is TRBV7-9; D is possibly TRBD1 (5 bases). The CDR3 DNA follows: TGTGCCAGCAGCTACAACAGGGAGACCCAGTACTTC. Translated, it gives CASSYNRETQYF.